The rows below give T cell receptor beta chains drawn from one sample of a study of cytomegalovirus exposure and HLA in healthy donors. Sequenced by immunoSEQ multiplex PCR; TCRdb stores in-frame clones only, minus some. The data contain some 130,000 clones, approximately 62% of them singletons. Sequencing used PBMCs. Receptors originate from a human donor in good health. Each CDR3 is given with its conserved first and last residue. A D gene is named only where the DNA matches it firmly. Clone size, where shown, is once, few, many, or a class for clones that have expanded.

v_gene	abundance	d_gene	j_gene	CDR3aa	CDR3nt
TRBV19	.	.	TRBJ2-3	CASSIASATDTQYF	TGTGCCAGTAGTATAGCTAGTGCCACAGATACGCAGTATTTT
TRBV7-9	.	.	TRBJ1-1	CASSDRQLEAFF	TGTGCCAGCAGCGACCGACAGCTTGAAGCTTTCTTT
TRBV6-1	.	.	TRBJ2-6	CASSDRAGANVLTF	TGTGCCAGCAGCGATCGGGCTGGGGCCAACGTCCTGACTTTC
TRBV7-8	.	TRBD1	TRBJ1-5	CASSRDRGQPQHF	TGTGCCAGCAGCCGGGACAGGGGTCAGCCCCAGCATTTT
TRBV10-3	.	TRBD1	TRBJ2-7	CAINDRGSTYEQYF	TGTGCCATCAACGACAGGGGGAGTACCTACGAGCAGTACTTC
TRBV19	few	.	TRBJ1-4	CASRPGVTNEKLFF	TGTGCCAGTAGGCCAGGGGTAACTAATGAAAAACTGTTTTTT
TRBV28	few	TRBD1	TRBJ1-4	CASSLKQGANEKLFF	TGTGCCAGCAGCTTGAAACAGGGGGCTAATGAAAAACTGTTTTTT
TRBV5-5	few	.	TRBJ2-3	CASSLTGIPPGDTQYF	TGTGCCAGCAGCTTGACCGGGATCCCACCGGGGGATACGCAGTATTTT
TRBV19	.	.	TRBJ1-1	CASSYTGENTEAFF	TGTGCCAGTAGTTACACAGGTGAGAACACTGAAGCTTTCTTT
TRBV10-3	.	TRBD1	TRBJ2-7	CAISVNRDRGLHYEQYF	TGTGCCATCAGTGTTAACCGGGACAGGGGGCTTCACTACGAGCAGTACTTC
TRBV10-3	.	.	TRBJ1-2	CAISEYGSRQGAGGYTF	TGTGCCATCAGTGAGTACGGGTCCAGGCAGGGCGCTGGTGGCTACACCTTC
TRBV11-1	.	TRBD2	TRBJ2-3	CASSLGAAGGATDTQYF	TGTGCCAGCAGCTTAGGAGCAGCGGGAGGAGCCACAGATACGCAGTATTTT
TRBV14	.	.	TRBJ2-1	CASSPSPARYNEQFF	TGTGCCAGCAGCCCATCCCCGGCTAGGTACAATGAGCAGTTCTTC
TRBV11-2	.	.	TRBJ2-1	CASSVVANNEQFF	TGTGCCAGCAGCGTTGTGGCAAACAATGAGCAGTTCTTC
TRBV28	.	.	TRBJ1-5	CASSFRGSNQPQHF	TGTGCCAGCAGTTTTCGGGGGAGCAATCAGCCCCAGCATTTT
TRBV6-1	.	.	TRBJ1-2	CASSEDRSYGYTF	TGTGCCAGCAGTGAAGACAGGAGCTATGGCTACACCTTC
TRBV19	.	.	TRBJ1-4	CASTSTITGEKLFF	TGTGCCAGTACCTCTACAATAACCGGGGAAAAACTGTTTTTT
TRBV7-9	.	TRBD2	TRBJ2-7	CASSGGTSGNSYEQYF	TGTGCCAGCAGCGGAGGGACTAGCGGAAACTCTTACGAGCAGTACTTC
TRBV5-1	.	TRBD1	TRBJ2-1	CASSQTDRGLNEQFF	TGCGCCAGCAGCCAAACGGACAGGGGGCTCAATGAGCAGTTCTTC
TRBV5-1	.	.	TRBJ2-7	CASSKEGYEQYF	TGCGCCAGCAGCAAAGAGGGCTACGAGCAGTACTTC
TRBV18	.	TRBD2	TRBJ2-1	CASSPPGVAGGSYNEQFF	TGTGCCAGCTCACCACCTGGGGTAGCGGGAGGGAGCTACAATGAGCAGTTCTTC
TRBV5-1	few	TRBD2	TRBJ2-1	CANPPRTSDSYNEQFF	TGCGCCAATCCCCCCCGGACTAGCGACTCCTACAATGAGCAGTTCTTC
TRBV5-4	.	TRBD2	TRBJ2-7	CASSAGLAGIYEQYF	TGTGCCAGCAGCGCCGGACTAGCGGGAATCTACGAGCAGTACTTC
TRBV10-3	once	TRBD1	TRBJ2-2	CAISGRTGSSGELFF	TGTGCCATCAGTGGAAGGACAGGTAGTTCCGGGGAGCTGTTTTTT
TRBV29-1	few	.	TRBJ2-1	CSVGFFGNEQFF	TGCAGCGTTGGCTTCTTCGGCAATGAGCAGTTCTTC
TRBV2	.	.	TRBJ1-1	CASSRGTDTEAFF	TGTGCCAGCAGCCGCGGTACCGACACTGAAGCTTTCTTT
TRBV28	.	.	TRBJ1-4	CASSLWVTTSNEKLFF	TGTGCCAGCAGTTTATGGGTCACCACTTCTAATGAAAAACTGTTTTTT
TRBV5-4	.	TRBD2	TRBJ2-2	CASSFGGSVFGELFF	TGTGCCAGCAGCTTCGGGGGGAGCGTATTCGGGGAGCTGTTTTTT
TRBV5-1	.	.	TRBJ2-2	CASSYTGWTGELFF	TGCGCCAGCAGCTACACAGGGTGGACCGGGGAGCTGTTTTTT
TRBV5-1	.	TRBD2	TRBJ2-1	CASSLEEPGGNEQFF	TGCGCCAGCAGCTTGGAAGAGCCGGGGGGCAATGAGCAGTTCTTC
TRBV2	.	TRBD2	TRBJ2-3	CASSATTSGGTDTQYF	TGTGCCAGCAGTGCCACGACTAGCGGGGGCACAGATACGCAGTATTTT
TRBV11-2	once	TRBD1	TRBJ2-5	CASSSGQGQETQYF	TGTGCCAGCAGCTCCGGACAGGGTCAAGAGACCCAGTACTTC
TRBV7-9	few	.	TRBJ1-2	CASSSGGIGYTF	TGTGCCAGCAGCTCCGGGGGGATTGGCTACACCTTC
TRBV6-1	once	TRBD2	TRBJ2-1	CASGRLAGSTHEQFF	TGTGCCAGCGGACGACTAGCGGGAAGCACGCATGAGCAGTTCTTC
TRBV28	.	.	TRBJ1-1	CASSPLAQGNVHTEAFF	TGTGCCAGCAGTCCCTTAGCTCAGGGGAACGTGCACACTGAAGCTTTCTTT
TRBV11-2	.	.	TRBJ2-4	CASSLRELGTKNIQYF	TGTGCCAGCAGCTTACGGGAATTGGGGACCAAAAACATTCAGTACTTC
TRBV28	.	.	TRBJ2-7	CASSPVLGVPQNYEQYF	TGTGCCAGCAGTCCCGTCCTCGGGGTCCCCCAAAACTACGAGCAGTACTTC
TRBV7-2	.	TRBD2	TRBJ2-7	CASSASGSYDEQYF	TGTGCCAGCAGCGCTAGCGGGAGTTACGACGAGCAGTACTTC
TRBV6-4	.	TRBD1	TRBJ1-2	CASSPDRGYGYTF	TGTGCCAGCAGCCCGGACAGGGGGTATGGCTACACCTTC
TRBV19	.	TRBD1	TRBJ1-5	CASNPGQGGNQPQHF	TGTGCCAGTAACCCTGGACAGGGGGGCAATCAGCCCCAGCATTTT
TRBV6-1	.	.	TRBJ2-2	CASSEVSRVNTGELFF	TGTGCCAGCAGTGAAGTGTCCCGAGTGAACACCGGGGAGCTGTTTTTT
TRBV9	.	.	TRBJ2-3	CASSIQRADTQYF	TGTGCCAGCAGCATACAGAGGGCAGATACGCAGTATTTT
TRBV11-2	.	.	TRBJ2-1	CASSLSGAGQFF	TGTGCCAGCAGCTTATCCGGCGCGGGGCAGTTCTTC
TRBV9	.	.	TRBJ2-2	CASSVPYAGELFF	TGTGCCAGCAGCGTCCCCTACGCCGGGGAGCTGTTTTTT
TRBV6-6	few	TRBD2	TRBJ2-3	CASSSVGLADTDTQYF	TGTGCCAGCAGTTCCGTGGGACTAGCGGACACAGATACGCAGTATTTT
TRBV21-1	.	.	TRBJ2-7	CASSSQGISYEQYF	TGTGCCAGCAGCTCTCAGGGTATCTCCTACGAGCAGTACTTC
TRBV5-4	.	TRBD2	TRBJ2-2	CASSLGLAVNTGELFF	TGTGCCAGCAGCTTAGGACTAGCGGTGAACACCGGGGAGCTGTTTTTT
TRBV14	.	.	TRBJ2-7	CASSRLRVDEQYF	TGTGCCAGCAGCCGCCTCAGGGTTGACGAGCAGTACTTC